The text below deals with one TCR beta chain. The germline gives CDR1 SEHNR, CDR2 FQNEAQ (reference sequence). The length of the CDR3 is 16 residues. The germline V and J ends were trimmed by 5 bases and 7 bases, with 18 bases remaining between them. In the authors' workflow: It was from reference gene primer amplification that nucleated cell counts were estimated. The table came from immunoSEQ multiplex PCR; TCRdb's copy has only in-frame clones and leaves some out. D and trimming come from the DNA, and the V and J calls and clone size come from that table. The table shows fewer than 35,000 clones, with 65% to 90% occurring only once. The source of the sample is a study of blood T cell repertoires in COVID-19. Across the study: Samples of COVID-19 (acute and convalescent) were obtained from the United States, Italy and Spain. PBMCs, B-cell-depleted T cells, or T cells were the source of the cDNA or gDNA that made up the material.

Source material: peripheral blood. The TCR comes from a man at least 80 years old with active or convalescent COVID-19. The V call is TRBV7-9, the J call TRBJ1-6; D is uncertain. In DNA form, the CDR3 reads TGTGCCAGCAGCGCCACTAGGACCAGTCGGAATTCACCCCTCCACTTT. The encoded protein is CASSATRTSRNSPLHF.